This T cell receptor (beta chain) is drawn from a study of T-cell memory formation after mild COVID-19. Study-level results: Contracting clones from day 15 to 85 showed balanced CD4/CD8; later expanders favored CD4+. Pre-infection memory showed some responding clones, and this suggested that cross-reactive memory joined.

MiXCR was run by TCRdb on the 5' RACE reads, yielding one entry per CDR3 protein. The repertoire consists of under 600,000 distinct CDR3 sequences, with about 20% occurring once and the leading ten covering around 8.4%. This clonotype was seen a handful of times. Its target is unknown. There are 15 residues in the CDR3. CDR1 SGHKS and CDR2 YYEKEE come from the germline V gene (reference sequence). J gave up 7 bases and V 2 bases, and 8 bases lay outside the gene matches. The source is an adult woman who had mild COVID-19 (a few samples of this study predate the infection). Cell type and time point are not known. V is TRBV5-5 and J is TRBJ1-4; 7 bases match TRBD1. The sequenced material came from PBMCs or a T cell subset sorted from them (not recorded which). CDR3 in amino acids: CASSFGGGRGEKLFF. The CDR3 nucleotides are TGTGCCAGCAGCTTTGGAGGGGGCCGAGGTGAAAAACTGTTTTTT.